This entry lists 5 T cell receptor beta chains sequenced from one sample in a study of CXCR3-negative and CXCR3-positive naive CD8 T cells. UMI-labeled 5' RACE yielded the TRB cDNA libraries. TCRdb reprocessed the 5' RACE reads and reports one entry per CDR3 protein, with no DNA. The sample data list about 30,000 distinct CDR3 sequences. Sequencing was performed on memory CD8+ T cells from blood. These receptors were taken from a human donor in good health. Some clones in this sample may be carry-over from other donors' samples.

This chain uses TRBV7-9 with TRBJ2-3; the TCRdb D gene call, TRBD1, has no DNA to confirm it. There are 16 residues in the CDR3. Germline CDR1 SEHNR, CDR2 FQNEAQ (reference sequence). Here the CDR3 reads CASSPPRTGSTDTQYF.

The chain links TRBV20-1 to TRBJ2-5; without DNA, the TCRdb call of TRBD2 cannot be checked. This CDR3 comprises 14 residues. Per the germline V gene, CDR1 is DFQATT and CDR2 is SNEGSKA (reference sequence). CDR3 residues: CSARDGGIKETQYF.

The rearrangement uses TRBV19 and TRBJ1-5. This CDR3 region has 14 residues. Per germline, CDR1 LNHDA and CDR2 SQIVND (reference sequence). The CDR3 loop is CASSVNLGNQPQHF.

The rearrangement links TRBV6-4 to TRBJ2-2; the TCRdb call, TRBD1, lacks DNA for checking. The CDR3 loop spans 14 amino acids. CDR1 is MRHNA and CDR2 is SNTAGT in the germline V gene. CDR3 loop: CASNTGKDTGELFF.

The chain is built from TRBV5-4 and TRBJ2-7; TCRdb reports TRBD2, a call that lacks DNA to check it against. The CDR3 sequence is 14 residues long. Per germline, CDR1 SGHNT and CDR2 YYREEE (reference sequence). The CDR3 loop reads CASSLMGSRDEQYF.